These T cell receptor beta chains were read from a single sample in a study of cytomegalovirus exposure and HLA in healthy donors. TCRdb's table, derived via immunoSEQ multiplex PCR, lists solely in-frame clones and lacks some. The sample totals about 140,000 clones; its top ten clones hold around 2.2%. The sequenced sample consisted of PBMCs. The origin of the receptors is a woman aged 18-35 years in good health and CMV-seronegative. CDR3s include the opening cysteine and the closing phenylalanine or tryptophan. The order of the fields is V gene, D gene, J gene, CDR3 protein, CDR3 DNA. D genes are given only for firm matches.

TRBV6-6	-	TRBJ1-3	CASSQDTAGNTIYF	TGTGCCAGCAGCCAGGACACCGCGGGAAACACCATATATTTT
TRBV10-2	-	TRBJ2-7	CASRDSKSSYEQYF	TGCGCCAGCAGGGACAGTAAGAGCTCCTACGAGCAGTACTTC
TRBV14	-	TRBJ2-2	CASSQVGGRVNTGELFF	TGTGCCAGCAGCCAAGTTGGGGGCCGGGTGAACACCGGGGAGCTGTTTTTT
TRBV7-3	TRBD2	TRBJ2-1	CASSRGLTEKSEQFF	TGTGCCAGCAGCCGGGGACTAACTGAAAAAAGTGAGCAGTTCTTC
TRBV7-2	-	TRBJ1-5	CASSLAGRGSNQPQHF	TGTGCCAGCAGCTTAGCTGGAAGAGGGTCCAATCAGCCCCAGCATTTT
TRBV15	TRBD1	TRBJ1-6	CATSRRTGDNSPLHF	TGTGCCACCAGCAGGAGGACAGGAGATAATTCACCCCTCCACTTT
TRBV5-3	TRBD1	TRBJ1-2	CARSGKRQGANGYTF	TGTGCCAGAAGCGGAAAGAGACAGGGGGCTAATGGCTACACCTTC
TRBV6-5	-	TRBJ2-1	CASSSLFGEQFF	TGTGCCAGCAGCTCGCTCTTCGGTGAGCAGTTCTTC
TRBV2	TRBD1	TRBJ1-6	CASSDRGQSPLHF	TGTGCCAGCAGCGACAGGGGGCAGTCACCCCTCCACTTT
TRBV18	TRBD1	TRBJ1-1	CASSQDRDTEAFF	TGTGCCAGCTCACAGGACAGGGACACTGAAGCTTTCTTT
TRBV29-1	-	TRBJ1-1	CSVNGGGNTEAFF	TGCAGCGTCAACGGTGGCGGGAACACTGAAGCTTTCTTT
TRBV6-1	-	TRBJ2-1	CASNQESSNEQFF	TGTGCCAGCAATCAGGAATCCTCCAATGAGCAGTTCTTC
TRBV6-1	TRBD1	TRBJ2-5	CASSEQGQGDLAQETQYF	TGTGCCAGCAGTGAACAGGGACAGGGGGATTTGGCACAAGAGACCCAGTACTTC
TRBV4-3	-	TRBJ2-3	CASSQLTGGDTDTQYF	TGCGCCAGCAGCCAATTAACAGGGGGGGACACAGATACGCAGTATTTT
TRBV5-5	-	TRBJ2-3	CASSFQGHEDTQYF	TGTGCCAGCAGCTTTCAGGGGCACGAAGATACGCAGTATTTT
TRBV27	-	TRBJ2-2	CAGRVYRTEENTGELFF	TGTGCCGGCAGGGTTTACAGGACAGAGGAGAACACCGGGGAGCTGTTTTTT
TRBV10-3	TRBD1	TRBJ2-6	CAIGVETGGGGANVLTF	TGTGCCATCGGTGTCGAGACAGGGGGGGGCGGGGCCAACGTCCTGACTTTC
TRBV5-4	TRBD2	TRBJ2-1	CASSLRLAGGNEQFF	TGTGCCAGCAGCCTCCGACTAGCGGGAGGCAATGAGCAGTTCTTC
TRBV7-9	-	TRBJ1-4	CASSKNGAGGPQEKLFF	TGTGCCAGCAGCAAGAATGGGGCAGGTGGACCCCAGGAAAAACTGTTTTTT
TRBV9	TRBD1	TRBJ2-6	CASSPGQGASGANVLTF	TGTGCCAGCAGCCCCGGACAGGGGGCCTCTGGGGCCAACGTCCTGACTTTC
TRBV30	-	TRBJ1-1	CAWSRTVLTEAFF	TGTGCCTGGAGCCGGACAGTCCTCACTGAAGCTTTCTTT
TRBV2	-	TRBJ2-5	CASSQQETQYF	TGTGCCAGCAGCCAACAAGAGACCCAGTACTTC
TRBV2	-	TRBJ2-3	CASNSGTSSTDTQYF	TGTGCCAGCAATTCCGGGACTTCTAGCACAGATACGCAGTATTTT
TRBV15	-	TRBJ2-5	CATSTLADTEETQYF	TGTGCCACCAGTACCCTCGCGGACACAGAAGAGACCCAGTACTTC
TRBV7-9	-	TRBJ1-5	CASSLGGGGNLPQHF	TGTGCCAGCAGCTTAGGCGGCGGCGGGAACTTGCCCCAGCATTTT
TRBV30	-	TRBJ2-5	CAWSSGEWETQYF	TGTGCCTGGAGTTCAGGGGAGTGGGAGACCCAGTACTTC
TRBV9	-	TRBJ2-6	CASSVGGGSAANVLTF	TGTGCCAGCAGCGTAGGGGGAGGCTCAGCGGCCAACGTCCTGACTTTC
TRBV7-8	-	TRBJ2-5	CASSSRERETQYF	TGTGCCAGCAGCTCGCGCGAACGGGAGACCCAGTACTTC
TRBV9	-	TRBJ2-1	CASSVAFDEQFF	TGTGCCAGCAGCGTAGCTTTCGATGAGCAGTTCTTC
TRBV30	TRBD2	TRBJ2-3	CAWTSGSWTDTQYF	TGTGCCTGGACTAGCGGGAGCTGGACAGATACGCAGTATTTT
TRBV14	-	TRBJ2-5	CASSQVGTIGETQYF	TGTGCCAGCAGCCAAGTCGGGACAATCGGGGAGACCCAGTACTTC
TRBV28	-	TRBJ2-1	CASSSGTPTYNEQFF	TGTGCCAGCAGTTCCGGGACACCGACCTACAATGAGCAGTTCTTC
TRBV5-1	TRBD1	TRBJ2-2	CASSVRTGNTGELFF	TGCGCCAGCAGCGTCAGGACAGGGAACACCGGGGAGCTGTTTTTT
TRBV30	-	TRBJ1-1	CAWSVSGGNRAFF	TGTGCCTGGAGTGTATCGGGGGGCAATAGGGCTTTCTTT
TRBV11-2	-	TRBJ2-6	CASSSTRSSSGANVLTF	TGTGCCAGCAGCTCAACCAGGTCTTCCTCTGGGGCCAACGTCCTGACTTTC
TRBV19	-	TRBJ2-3	CASSTQDISTDTQYF	TGTGCCAGTAGTACACAGGATATTAGCACAGATACGCAGTATTTT
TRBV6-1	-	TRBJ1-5	CASSSTSQSQHF	TGTGCCAGCAGCTCGACATCTCAGTCCCAGCATTTT
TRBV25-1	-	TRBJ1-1	CASSEYRNTEAFF	TGTGCCAGCAGTGAATACCGGAACACTGAAGCTTTCTTT
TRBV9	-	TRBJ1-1	CASSVVTGSTEAFF	TGTGCCAGCAGCGTAGTCACAGGGAGCACTGAAGCTTTCTTT
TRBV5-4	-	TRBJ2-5	CASSPDRPSGYGQYF	TGTGCCAGCAGTCCCGACAGACCGTCTGGATATGGCCAGTACTTC
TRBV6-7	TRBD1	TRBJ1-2	CASSPGQGTPNYGYTF	TGTGCCAGCAGCCCCGGACAGGGGACACCTAACTATGGCTACACCTTC
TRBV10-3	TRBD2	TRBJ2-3	CAIRQNPGLTQDTQYF	TGTGCCATCAGACAAAATCCGGGACTAACACAGGATACGCAGTATTTT
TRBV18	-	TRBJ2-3	CASSPRQGGSTDTQYF	TGTGCCAGCTCACCAAGGCAGGGGGGAAGCACAGATACGCAGTATTTT
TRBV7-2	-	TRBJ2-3	CASSLELSSGTDTQYF	TGTGCCAGCAGCTTAGAGTTGAGTAGCGGCACAGATACGCAGTATTTT
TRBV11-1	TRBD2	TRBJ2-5	CASSFSSTSGNQETQYF	TGTGCCAGCAGCTTTTCATCGACTAGCGGGAATCAAGAGACCCAGTACTTC
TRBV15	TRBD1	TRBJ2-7	CATSRTPGQGLISEQYF	TGTGCCACCAGCAGGACCCCGGGACAGGGCTTAATTAGCGAGCAGTACTTC
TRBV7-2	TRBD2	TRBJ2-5	CASSLLLAGNQETQYF	TGTGCCAGCAGCTTGCTCTTAGCGGGGAACCAAGAGACCCAGTACTTC
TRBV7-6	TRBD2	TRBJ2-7	CASSLGTSGKPAYEQYF	TGTGCCAGCAGCTTAGGGACTAGCGGGAAACCGGCGTACGAGCAGTACTTC
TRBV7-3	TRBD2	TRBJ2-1	CASSLGTSGSYEQFF	TGTGCCAGCAGCTTAGGGACTAGCGGGAGTTATGAGCAGTTCTTC